A single TCR beta chain is shown here with its context. This record comes from a study of blood T cell repertoires in COVID-19. The wider study: Samples representing acute and convalescent COVID-19 were sourced from the United States, Italy and Spain.

CDR1 is LGHDT, CDR2 YNNKEL, per germline (reference sequence). V lost 4 bases to trimming and J lost 5 bases; unmatched junction nucleotides: 2. The CDR3 sequence is 13 residues long. Original data processing: Nucleated cell number was recorded as an estimate derived from reference gene primer amplification. The repertoire was sequenced with immunoSEQ multiplex PCR; TCRdb's copy has only in-frame clones and lacks some. V, J and clone size derive from that table, while D and trimming were established from the DNA sequence. The data show around 26,000 clones, under 90% seen once. This rearrangement joins TRBV3-1 (or the pseudogene TRBV3-2) to TRBJ2-1; TRBD2 matches 7 bases. The receptor's source is a human donor in a cohort sampled during active COVID-19. The sample consisted of peripheral blood. The CDR3 reads CASSRGLNNEQFF. The CDR3 DNA follows: TGTGCCAGCAGCCGGGGACTAAACAATGAGCAGTTCTTC.